What follows are 28 T cell receptor beta chains derived from one specimen sequenced in a study of Ad26.COV2.S vaccination and SARS-CoV-2 variants. Data came from immunoSEQ multiplex PCR; TCRdb stores just in-frame clones and leaves some out. The table includes hundreds of thousands of clones, around 87% detected once. Treatment noted: roughly 19 received Ad26.COV2.S at low or high dose, single or two shots; 5 received placebo; per-sample allocation not given. After the first vaccine or placebo injection, samples were drawn on day 63. Material: peripheral blood, obtained in a trial of Ad26.COV2.S vaccine versus placebo. Receptor source: a person between 18 and 65 years old who received the Ad26.COV2.S COVID-19 vaccine or a placebo.

Details on this clone: Mismatch with germline at one junction end may stem from a read error. The J gene is TRBJ2-3, the V gene TRBV12-5, with D possibly being TRBD2 (6 bases). This CDR3 comprises 11 residues. Germline V gives CDR1 LGHNT, CDR2 FRNRAP. The CDR3 region is CASGLTRGMDF. The CDR3 DNA follows: TGTGCTAGTGGCCTGACCCGGGGGATGGATTTT.

The chain employs TRBV19 and TRBJ1-4; possible D gene TRBD1, 6 bases. Germline loops: CDR1 LNHDA, CDR2 SQIVND (reference sequence). CDR3 length: 14 residues. V lost 11 bases to trimming and J lost 6 bases, with 19 bases between them. The CDR3, as DNA: TGTGCCGGTGGTACGGGGGCCCGTGATGAAAAACTGTTTTTT. As protein: CAGGTGARDEKLFF.

V and J are TRBV6-4 and TRBJ2-1, with D possibly TRBD2 on 6 matching bases. The germline CDR1 and CDR2 sequences are MRHNA and SNTAGT. Trimming pared 3 bases from V and 2 bases from J, leaving 11 bases between. The CDR3 consists of 15 residues. CDR3 sequence (DNA): TGTGCCAGCAGTGAGGAGGGGAGCCCCTACAATGAGCAGTTCTTC. Translated: CASSEEGSPYNEQFF.

V gene TRBV2 combines with J gene TRBJ2-5; D unclear. Germline V gene lookup returns CDR1 SNHLY and CDR2 FYNNEI. Trimming pared 5 bases from V and 8 bases from J, leaving 12 bases between. This CDR3 contains 12 residues. The CDR3 DNA reads as TGTGCCAGCAGTCGGCCGTCTGGTACCCAGTACTTC. Residues: CASSRPSGTQYF.

J is TRBJ1-6 and V is TRBV7-9; D not resolved. The CDR3 is made up of 14 amino acids. V dropped 4 bases and J dropped 7 bases, with 11 bases sitting between them. Germline V gene sequence: CDR1 SEHNR, CDR2 FQNEAQ (reference sequence). CDR3: CASSSDAPNSPLHF. CDR3 nucleotide sequence: TGTGCCAGCAGCTCGGACGCCCCGAATTCACCCCTCCACTTT.

The V call is TRBV6-5, the J call TRBJ1-4, with 7 bases aligning to TRBD1. The CDR3 has 14 amino acids. Per germline, CDR1 MNHEY and CDR2 SVGAGI. J lost 4 bases, V lost 10 bases, and 9 bases had no gene match. This chain's CDR3 is CATKTGQSNEKLFF. In DNA form, the CDR3 reads TGTGCCACTAAGACAGGGCAGAGTAATGAAAAACTGTTTTTT.

V usage is TRBV6-2 or TRBV6-3 and J usage is TRBJ2-7, with unresolved D. CDR1 MNHEY and CDR2 SVGEGT come from the germline V gene. The CDR3 extends over 17 amino acids. With 0 bases removed from V and 2 bases from J, the gap between germline ends came to 17 bases. The CDR3 is CASSYSRLGGLPYEQYF. CDR3 sequence (DNA): TGTGCCAGCAGTTACTCGCGCCTCGGTGGCCTTCCCTACGAGCAGTACTTC.

The CDR3 sequence: CASSAVSSYNEQFF. The CDR3, as DNA: TGTGCCAGCAGCGCCGTTTCCTCCTACAATGAGCAGTTCTTC. The chain links TRBV2 to TRBJ2-1, with D hard to call. Deletions cut 6 bases from V and 0 bases from J, with 9 bases between. The CDR3 totals 14 residues. From germline, CDR1 is SNHLY and CDR2 FYNNEI.

The chain carries TRBV24-1 and TRBJ2-2; 11 bases align to TRBD2. Germline V gives CDR1 KGHDR, CDR2 SFDVKD. V trimming: 11 bases; J trimming: 1 base; junction bases outside the gene matches: 8. The CDR3 covers 16 residues. The CDR3 sequence: CANDRLAGWNTGELFF. In DNA, the CDR3 is TGTGCCAACGATAGACTAGCGGGATGGAACACCGGGGAGCTGTTTTTT.

In its sample, this clone was seen once. The chain links TRBV7-6 to TRBJ2-5; TRBD2 agrees at 10 bases. The CDR3 loop spans 19 amino acids. The junction had 22 bases not matched to a gene; V was cut back by 5 bases and J by 7 bases. The germline V gene has CDR1 SGHVS and CDR2 FNYEAQ. CDR3 DNA sequence: TGTGCCAGCAGCCCCCGGCACAGGACTAGCGGCAGATTTGCCGGGACCCAGTACTTC. Its translation is CASSPRHRTSGRFAGTQYF. The full variable domain, completed using reference TRBV7-6 and TRBJ2-5, is GAGVSQSPRYKVTKRGQDVALRCDPISGHVSLYWYRQALGQGPEFLTYFNYEAQQDKSGLPNDRFSAERPEGSISTLTIQRTEQRDSAMYRCASSPRHRTSGRFAGTQYFGPGTRLLVL.

The chain employs TRBV4-1 and TRBJ2-3; no reliable D call. Germline V lookup: CDR1 MGHRA, CDR2 YSYEKL. With 2 bases removed from V and 1 base from J, the gap between germline ends came to 10 bases. The CDR3 has 15 residues. CDR3 DNA: TGCGCCAGCAGCCAATCCGGCGGCCGCACAGATACGCAGTATTTT. This encodes CASSQSGGRTDTQYF.

The chain carries TRBV29-1 and TRBJ2-1; 13 bases match TRBD2. The J segment lost 0 bases and the V segment lost 2 bases, leaving 7 bases of the junction unmatched. CDR1 is SQVTM and CDR2 is ANQGSEA in the germline V gene. This CDR3 has 18 amino acids. The DNA for the CDR3 is TGCAGCGTTGAAACTAGCGGGGGGGGCCGTAGCTCCTACAATGAGCAGTTCTTC. It encodes CSVETSGGGRSSYNEQFF.

This clone has a count of ten or more. This sequence joins TRBV2 and TRBJ1-3; 8 bases are shared with TRBD1. Germline-derived CDR1 and CDR2 are SNHLY and FYNNEI. The CDR3 consists of 16 residues. V was pared by 8 bases and J by 4 bases, with 13 bases of the junction left unmatched. The CDR3 is CASPKGDRFIGNTIYF. CDR3 DNA sequence: TGTGCCAGCCCAAAAGGGGACAGGTTCATCGGAAACACCATATATTTT.

J is TRBJ2-1 and V is TRBV2, with D tentatively TRBD1 (6 bases). Trimming removed 10 bases at V and 8 bases at J, with 21 bases between. The germline CDR1 and CDR2 sequences are SNHLY and FYNNEI. The CDR3 is made up of 14 amino acids. CDR3: CATKGDGLSYEQFF. The DNA for the CDR3 is TGTGCCACCAAGGGGGATGGCCTCAGCTATGAGCAGTTCTTC.

The rearrangement uses TRBV6-5 and TRBJ1-5; the D is unclear. The germline V gene has CDR1 MNHEY and CDR2 SVGAGI. This CDR3 region has 14 residues. V was clipped by 2 bases and J by 6 bases, with 11 bases between them. Written as DNA, the CDR3 is TGTGCCAGCAGTTACAGAGGGTTTGGTCAGCCCCAGCATTTT. This gives the protein CASSYRGFGQPQHF.

Worth noting for this clone: A far larger clone differs by one base, so this is likely a read error. This chain's CDR3 is CASSLGAGNYGYTF. The CDR3, as DNA: TGTGCCAGCAGCTTAGGGGCAGGGAACTATGGCTACACCTTC. The chain carries TRBV7-2 and TRBJ1-2, with D perhaps TRBD1 (5 bases). The CDR3 consists of 14 residues. Trimming stripped 1 base from V and 2 bases from J, with 8 bases between. Germline V gene lookup returns CDR1 SGHTA and CDR2 FQGNSA.

The genes are TRBV9 and TRBJ2-5; D remains unclear. This CDR3 spans 14 amino acids. The V end was cut by 0 bases, the J end by 5 bases, with 11 bases between. The germline V gene encodes CDR1 SGDLS and CDR2 YYNGEE. Written as DNA, the CDR3 is TGTGCCAGCAGCGTAGTTTCTAAACGGGAGACCCAGTACTTC. Translation gives CASSVVSKRETQYF.

The chain recombines TRBV15 with TRBJ2-7, with D possibly matching TRBD1 (6 bases). The CDR3 runs to 16 residues. Trimming cost V 0 bases and J 6 bases, with 18 bases left between them. Germline values: CDR1 LNHNV, CDR2 YYDKDF (reference sequence). CDR3 sequence (DNA): TGTGCCACCAGCAGAGATCTGGGCCGGGACAAAGGCGAGCAGTACTTC. This translates into CATSRDLGRDKGEQYF.

V gene TRBV4-1 combines with J gene TRBJ1-2; 7 positions agree with TRBD1. This CDR3 has 16 residues. V gave up 2 bases and J gave up 8 bases; unmatched junction bases: 14. Germline CDR1 is MGHRA and CDR2 is YSYEKL. In nucleotides, the CDR3 is TGCGCCAGCAGCCAAACTGCGACAGGGAACTTTTGGGGCTACACCTTC. This encodes CASSQTATGNFWGYTF.

V is TRBV3-1 (or the pseudogene TRBV3-2) and J is TRBJ2-5; 7 positions match TRBD2. V dropped 0 bases and J dropped 4; count of bases not matched to a gene: 5. CDR1 is LGHDT, CDR2 YNNKEL, per germline (reference sequence). The CDR3 sequence is 15 residues long. The DNA of the CDR3 is TGTGCCAGCAGCCAAGATACCCCGGGGGGAGAGACCCAGTACTTC. Amino acids: CASSQDTPGGETQYF.

The V gene is TRBV9, the J gene TRBJ1-3; D not certain. This CDR3 contains 16 residues. The V and J ends lost 0 bases and 0 bases respectively, with 10 bases between them. CDR1 and CDR2 from the germline V gene are SGDLS and YYNGEE. CDR3 nucleotides: TGTGCCAGCAGCGTAGCGACTCCAAGCTCTGGAAACACCATATATTTT. It codes for CASSVATPSSGNTIYF.

This clone showed up just once. J is TRBJ2-3 and V is TRBV19, with D tentatively TRBD1 (5 bases). CDR1 LNHDA and CDR2 SQIVND come from the germline V gene (reference sequence). This CDR3 region has 15 residues. Trimming took off 7 bases at V and 6 bases at J, with 20 bases between the two ends. CDR3 nucleotides: TGTGCCAGTAAGACATCCACAGGCAATGCCGATACGCAGTATTTT. Translation gives CASKTSTGNADTQYF. Based on the CDR3 plus reference TRBV19 and TRBJ2-3, the full variable domain is DGGITQSPKYLFRKEGQNVTLSCEQNLNHDAMYWYRQDPGQGLRLIYYSQIVNDFQKGDIAEGYSVSREKKESFPLTVTSAQKNPTAFYLCASKTSTGNADTQYFGPGTRLTVL.

V usage is TRBV4-1 and J usage is TRBJ1-2, with D unresolved. Trimming left V 6 bases short and J 5 bases short, with 13 bases between. CDR3 length: 13 residues. CDR1 and CDR2 (germline): MGHRA, YSYEKL. The CDR3 is CASRAGGLYGYTF. CDR3 DNA sequence: TGCGCCAGCAGAGCGGGTGGTCTTTATGGCTACACCTTC.

V usage is TRBV5-8 and J usage is TRBJ1-1; possibly TRBD1 for D (5 bases). The length of the CDR3 is 19 residues. V lost 4 bases to trimming and J lost 7 bases, with 32 bases between them. The V gene's germline CDR1 is SGHTS and CDR2 YDEGEE. The CDR3 nucleotides read TGTGCCAGCAGCGTATGGAGGCAGGGACCCTCCTATAGCAGGGTTGAAGCTTTCTTT. This codes for CASSVWRQGPSYSRVEAFF.

This rearrangement joins TRBV2 to TRBJ2-6; 11 nucleotides match TRBD1. The CDR3 runs to 15 residues. Per the germline V gene, CDR1 is SNHLY and CDR2 is FYNNEI. J lost 0 bases, V lost 9 bases, and 1 base had no gene match. In DNA form, the CDR3 reads TGTGCCAGTGGACAGGGGGCCTCTGGGGCCAACGTCCTGACTTTC. As protein: CASGQGASGANVLTF.

This clone has just one count. CDR3 sequence: CASSFQGGGVPPYEQYF. CDR3 DNA sequence: TGCGCCAGCAGCTTTCAGGGCGGTGGCGTCCCGCCCTACGAGCAGTACTTC. The chain has TRBV5-1 and TRBJ2-7; D perhaps matches TRBD1 (5 bases). Germline V lookup: CDR1 SGHRS, CDR2 YFSETQ. The CDR3 has 17 amino acids. V lost 2 bases and J 2 bases, leaving 20 bases between the germline ends.

V is TRBV11-2 and J is TRBJ2-2; TRBD1 matches 7 bases. The trim removed 5 bases at V and 5 bases at J, leaving 8 bases unmatched. Germline V CDR1 and CDR2: SGHAT, FQNNGV. This CDR3 spans 15 amino acids. The CDR3 nucleotides are TGTGCCAGCAGCACTGCCGGGACAGCAACCGGGGAGCTGTTTTTT. Translation gives CASSTAGTATGELFF.

The chain combines TRBV30 with TRBJ2-3; D may be TRBD2 (6 bases). Trimming pared 2 bases from V and 0 bases from J, leaving 6 bases between. Germline V gene sequence: CDR1 GTSNPN, CDR2 SVGIG (reference sequence). The CDR3 has 13 residues. The CDR3 DNA reads TGTGCCTGGAGTAGCGGGAGCACAGATACGCAGTATTTT. Its translation: CAWSSGSTDTQYF.